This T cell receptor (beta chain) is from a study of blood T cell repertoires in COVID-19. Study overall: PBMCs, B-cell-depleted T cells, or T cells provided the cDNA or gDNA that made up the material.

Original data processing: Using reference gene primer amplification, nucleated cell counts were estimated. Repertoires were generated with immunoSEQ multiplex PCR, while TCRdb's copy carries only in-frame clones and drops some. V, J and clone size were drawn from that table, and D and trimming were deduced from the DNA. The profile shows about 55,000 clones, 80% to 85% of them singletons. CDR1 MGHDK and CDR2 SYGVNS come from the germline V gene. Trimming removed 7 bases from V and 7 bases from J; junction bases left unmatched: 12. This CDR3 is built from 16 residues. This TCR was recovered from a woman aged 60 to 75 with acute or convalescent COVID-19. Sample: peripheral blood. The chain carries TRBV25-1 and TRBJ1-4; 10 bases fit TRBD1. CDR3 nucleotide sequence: TGTGCCAGCAAAGGGACAGGGGCGGCCTTTGGTGAAAAACTGTTTTTT. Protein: CASKGTGAAFGEKLFF.